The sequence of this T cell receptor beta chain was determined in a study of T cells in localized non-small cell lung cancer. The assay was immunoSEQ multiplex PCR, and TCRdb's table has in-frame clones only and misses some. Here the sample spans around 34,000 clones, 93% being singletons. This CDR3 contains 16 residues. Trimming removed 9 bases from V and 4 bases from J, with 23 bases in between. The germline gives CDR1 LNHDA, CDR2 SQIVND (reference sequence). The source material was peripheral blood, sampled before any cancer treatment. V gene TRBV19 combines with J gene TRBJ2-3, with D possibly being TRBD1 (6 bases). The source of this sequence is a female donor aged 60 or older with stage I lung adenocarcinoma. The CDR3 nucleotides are TGTGCCAGCCGTCGGTTTACAGGGCCCTGGTCAGATACGCAGTATTTT. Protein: CASRRFTGPWSDTQYF.